The 28 T cell receptor beta chains presented below share a single source sample, sequenced in a study of T cells in Graves' hyperthyroidism and ophthalmopathy. Amplified regions were TCR beta CDR3 sequences from RNA transcripts. A first-round RT-PCR of the TCR CDR3 used the HTBI primer set. TCRdb re-called the multiplex PCR reads with MiXCR, one entry per CDR3 protein. Among approximately 300,000 distinct CDR3 sequences listed, roughly 15% were seen once. The specimen was blood. The source of these receptors is a young man with Graves' hyperthyroidism.

This clonotype has ten or more counts. V gene TRBV2 combines with J gene TRBJ1-1; weak D call: TRBD1 (5 bases). CDR3 length equals 14 residues. Between the trimmed V and J ends, which lost 0 bases and 7 bases, there was a span of 12 bases. Germline CDR1 and CDR2: SNHLY and FYNNEI. The CDR3 sequence: CASSEAQTANEAFF. The CDR3 DNA reads TGTGCCAGCAGTGAAGCGCAGACAGCGAATGAAGCTTTCTTT.

This chain links TRBV9 with TRBJ2-1, with 10 bases matching TRBD2. This CDR3 has 16 amino acids. The junction had 6 bases not matched to a gene; V was cut back by 4 bases and J by 2 bases. CDR1 and CDR2 (germline): SGDLS, YYNGEE. CDR3 nucleotide sequence: TGTGCCAGCAGCAAAGCGGGAGGGGGCGCCTACAATGAGCAGTTCTTC. Residues: CASSKAGGGAYNEQFF.

This clonotype occurred many times. V gene TRBV28 combines with J gene TRBJ1-1; D unclear. V lost 7 bases to trimming and J lost 0 bases, with 15 bases between them. The germline V gene has CDR1 MDHEN and CDR2 SYDVKM. This CDR3 spans 15 amino acids. This chain's CDR3 is CASTNGRLMNTEAFF. The CDR3 DNA follows: TGTGCCAGCACGAACGGGCGACTGATGAACACTGAAGCTTTCTTT.

This clonotype was detected ten times or more. V usage is TRBV6-1 and J usage is TRBJ2-2; unclear D gene. The CDR3 loop spans 12 amino acids. V lost 8 bases, J lost 7 bases, and 11 bases lay in between. Germline CDR1 and CDR2: MNHNS and SASEGT. The CDR3 loop reads CASDGSFGELFF. The CDR3 nucleotides are TGTGCCAGCGATGGGTCGTTCGGGGAGCTGTTTTTT.

Many counts were recorded for this clonotype. This chain connects TRBV2 to TRBJ2-3; D is undetermined. CDR1 is SNHLY, CDR2 FYNNEI, per germline. The CDR3 spans 13 residues. Trimming left V 4 bases short and J 6 bases short, with 11 bases between. The CDR3 DNA is TGTGCCAGCAGTGCCAGACTGGGGGATACGCAGTATTTT. Protein product: CASSARLGDTQYF.

This chain joins TRBV2 and TRBJ1-4; D might be TRBD1 (5 bases). Trimming cost V 6 bases and J 7 bases, with 18 bases left between them. The CDR3 runs to 15 residues. The germline V gene has CDR1 SNHLY and CDR2 FYNNEI. The CDR3 protein is CASRTAVGVGEKLFF. CDR3 DNA: TGTGCCAGCAGGACCGCGGTAGGGGTCGGTGAAAAACTGTTTTTT.

The chain combines TRBV5-1 with TRBJ1-4; D unresolved. The germline V gene encodes CDR1 SGHRS and CDR2 YFSETQ. V lost 3 bases to trimming and J lost 7 bases, with 16 bases between them. This CDR3 is built from 15 residues. This CDR3 reads CASSSKPRGGEKLFF. The CDR3 DNA reads TGCGCCAGCAGCTCCAAACCCCGGGGAGGTGAAAAACTGTTTTTT.

This rearrangement joins TRBV7-3 to TRBJ1-2, with a tentative D call TRBD1 (5 bases). CDR1 is SGHTA and CDR2 is FQGTGA in the germline V gene. The CDR3 is 12 amino acids. V gave up 5 bases and J gave up 8 bases, with 12 bases separating them. The CDR3 DNA is TGTGCCAGCAGCGACCAGGGAGGCGGCTACACCTTC. Translating gives CASSDQGGGYTF.

This clonotype showed up many times. The chain carries TRBV2 and TRBJ2-1; D could derive from TRBD1 or TRBD2 (5 bases each). The CDR3 is made up of 12 amino acids. The germline V gene encodes CDR1 SNHLY and CDR2 FYNNEI. Trimming pared 7 bases from V and 8 bases from J, leaving 12 bases between. CDR3 residues: CASTNVGDEQFF. CDR3 bases: TGTGCCAGCACCAATGTGGGGGATGAGCAGTTCTTC.

In DNA form, the CDR3 reads TGTGCCATCAGTGAGTCGGGGTCTAGCGCGTACAATGAGCAGTTCTTC. Residues: CAISESGSSAYNEQFF. The V call is TRBV10-3, the J call TRBJ2-1; D is possibly TRBD2 (6 bases). The length of the CDR3 is 16 residues. The V gene's germline CDR1 is ENHRY and CDR2 SYGVKD. The germline V and J ends were trimmed by 0 bases and 4 bases, with 13 bases remaining between them.

There are a few counts of this clonotype. V and J are TRBV7-9 and TRBJ1-1, with D possibly being TRBD1 (6 bases). The V and J ends lost 5 bases and 7 bases respectively, with 17 bases between them. The CDR3 loop spans 14 amino acids. Germline V gene sequence: CDR1 SEHNR, CDR2 FQNEAQ (reference sequence). The CDR3 sequence: CASSPAGGSDEAFF. DNA of the CDR3: TGTGCCAGCAGCCCCGCTGGGGGCTCTGATGAAGCTTTCTTT. Using reference TRBV7-9 and TRBJ1-1 for the parts outside the CDR3, the full variable domain is DTGVSQNPRHKITKRGQNVTFRCDPISEHNRLYWYRQTLGQGPEFLTYFQNEAQLEKSRLLSDRFSAERPKGSFSTLEIQRTEQGDSAMYLCASSPAGGSDEAFFGQGTRLTVV.

This clonotype was recorded a few times. The chain has TRBV4-1 and TRBJ1-5; 7 bases match TRBD1. Germline V CDR1 and CDR2: MGHRA, YSYEKL. With V trimmed by 0 bases and J by 6 bases, 8 bases remained unmatched. CDR3 size: 16 residues. In DNA, the CDR3 is TGCGCCAGCAGCCAAGACGACAGGGTTTGGGGTCAGCCCCAGCATTTT. It specifies CASSQDDRVWGQPQHF.

Note on this clonotype: A junction boundary mismatches the germline segment, possibly from a read error. The V gene is TRBV12-3 or TRBV12-4, the J gene TRBJ1-2; D remains ambiguous. This CDR3 has 13 amino acids. The CDR3 DNA reads TGTGCCAGCAGTTTATTGGAGAGCTATGGCTGCACCTTC. Translation gives CASSLLESYGCTF.

This clonotype was picked up a small number of times. This rearrangement joins TRBV2 to TRBJ2-2; 10 nucleotides agree with TRBD2. CDR3 length: 15 residues. The V gene's germline CDR1 is SNHLY and CDR2 FYNNEI. V shed 7 bases, J shed 3 bases, and the junction held 5 bases outside the gene matches. The chain's CDR3 is CASTLLAGDTGELFF. CDR3 in DNA: TGTGCCAGCACGTTGCTAGCGGGAGACACCGGGGAGCTGTTTTTT.

This clonotype was detected many times. The chain recombines TRBV2 with TRBJ2-2, with D perhaps assigned TRBD1 or TRBD2 (6 bases each). The CDR3 is 15 amino acids. CDR1 is SNHLY and CDR2 is FYNNEI in the germline V gene. Trimming left V 4 bases short and J 4 bases short, with 13 bases between. In DNA, the CDR3 is TGTGCCAGCAGTGTTACGGGGGCTTTCACCGGGGAGCTGTTTTTT. Its protein product is CASSVTGAFTGELFF. The variable domain in full, with the rest retrieved from reference TRBV2 and TRBJ2-2, is EPEVTQTPSHQVTQMGQEVILRCVPISNHLYFYWYRQILGQKVEFLVSFYNNEISEKSEIFDDQFSVERPDGSNFTLKIRSTKLEDSAMYFCASSVTGAFTGELFFGEGSRLTVL.

This chain uses TRBV20-1 with TRBJ1-1; a possible D gene is TRBD1 (6 bases). V lost 2 bases to trimming and J lost 10 bases, with 14 bases between them. CDR3 length equals 12 residues. Germline V gene data show CDR1 as DFQATT and CDR2 as SNEGSKA (reference sequence). The CDR3 sequence: CSARLGEGGAFF. Written as DNA, the CDR3 is TGCAGTGCTAGATTGGGAGAAGGGGGAGCTTTCTTT.

This sequence joins TRBV6-5 and TRBJ1-4; D is uncertain. This CDR3 contains 16 residues. V was clipped by 4 bases and J by 0 bases, with 12 bases between them. Germline CDR1 is MNHEY and CDR2 is SVGAGI. CDR3 sequence: CASSSDSPSTNEKLFF. The CDR3 DNA follows: TGTGCCAGCAGTTCCGACTCACCCTCAACTAATGAAAAACTGTTTTTT.

V and J are TRBV10-3 and TRBJ2-2; 7 bases map to TRBD2. V dropped 7 bases and J dropped 10; count of bases not matched to a gene: 15. The germline gives CDR1 ENHRY, CDR2 SYGVKD. There are 15 residues in the CDR3. The CDR3 region has the DNA TGTGCCATCAATTCAGGGCGGGAGATTGCCAAGGAGCTGTTTTTT. As protein: CAINSGREIAKELFF.

The rearrangement links TRBV6-2 or TRBV6-3 to TRBJ2-7; D gene unclear. Trimming stripped 5 bases from V and 6 bases from J, with 17 bases between. Germline V lookup: CDR1 MNHEY, CDR2 SVGEGT. The CDR3 extends over 14 amino acids. CDR3 in DNA: TGTGCCAGCAGTCGACCTGGGTGGGGTACCGAGCAGTACTTC. Translating gives CASSRPGWGTEQYF.

This clonotype was counted at least ten times. The rearrangement links TRBV28 to TRBJ2-3; D call uncertain. Germline CDR1 reads MDHEN; CDR2 reads SYDVKM. The CDR3 totals 13 residues. V was trimmed by 3 bases and J by 11 bases, leaving 15 bases between them. In DNA, the CDR3 is TGTGCCAGCAGTTTTCAGGCTCCGCCGAAGCAGTATTTT. This gives the protein CASSFQAPPKQYF.

This clonotype was observed many times. This chain joins TRBV6-5 and TRBJ2-2, with 7 bases identical to TRBD1. J gave up 4 bases and V 0 bases, and 5 bases lay outside the gene matches. Germline V gene sequence: CDR1 MNHEY, CDR2 SVGAGI. The length of the CDR3 is 16 residues. CDR3 nucleotide sequence: TGTGCCAGCAGTTACTCGGGACAGAAGGGCACCGGGGAGCTGTTTTTT. Protein: CASSYSGQKGTGELFF.

The V and J genes are TRBV15 and TRBJ1-4; 9 nucleotides match TRBD1. After removal of 5 bases from V and 7 bases from J, the junction contained 8 bases not matched to a gene. Per the germline V gene, CDR1 is LNHNV and CDR2 is YYDKDF (reference sequence). There are 15 residues in the CDR3. The chain's CDR3 is CATSGQDRGGEKLFF. The DNA of the CDR3 is TGTGCCACCAGCGGACAGGACAGGGGAGGTGAAAAACTGTTTTTT.

This clonotype was seen many times. The rearrangement uses TRBV5-1 and TRBJ2-3; D is perhaps TRBD1 or TRBD2 (5 bases each). Trimming took 1 base from V and 4 from J, leaving 10 bases between them. There are 14 residues in the CDR3. The germline CDR1 and CDR2 sequences are SGHRS and YFSETQ. CDR3: CASSLLRGADTQYF. CDR3 in DNA: TGCGCCAGCAGCTTGTTGAGGGGTGCAGATACGCAGTATTTT.

A few counts support this clonotype. This chain joins TRBV5-6 and TRBJ2-1; 10 bases align to TRBD1. The CDR3 has 16 residues. Germline CDR1 SGHDT, CDR2 YYEEEE. Unmatched junction bases numbered 10, after V lost 4 bases and J lost 6 bases. CDR3 in DNA: TGTGCCAGCAGCGCCGCCGGGACAGGGGATTTCAATGAGCAGTTCTTC. This codes for CASSAAGTGDFNEQFF.

This clonotype was counted a few times. This chain connects TRBV10-3 to TRBJ2-7; 7 bases align to TRBD1. The CDR3 has 11 amino acids. The ends lost 8 bases at V and 4 bases at J; junction bases unmatched: 2. Germline V gives CDR1 ENHRY, CDR2 SYGVKD. CDR3 DNA: TGTGCCATCGCAGGGGGATACGAGCAGTACTTC. Translation gives CAIAGGYEQYF.

This clonotype appeared many times. The CDR3 loop is CASSQLAGSYNEQFF. CDR3 coding DNA: TGTGCCAGCTCACAACTAGCGGGCTCCTACAATGAGCAGTTCTTC. The chain combines TRBV18 with TRBJ2-1, with 9 bases matching TRBD2. J was trimmed by 0 bases and V by 4 bases; bases with no gene match: 1. The germline V gene encodes CDR1 KGHSH and CDR2 LQKENI. The CDR3 has 15 residues.

This clonotype was found many times. The chain employs TRBV7-2 and TRBJ2-1; 8 bases align to TRBD1. The ends lost 2 bases at V and 8 bases at J; junction bases unmatched: 5. From germline, CDR1 is SGHTA and CDR2 FQGNSA. CDR3 length: 14 amino acids. The CDR3 DNA is TGTGCCAGCAGCTTATTTGGGGGACAGGATGAGCAGTTCTTC. This gives the protein CASSLFGGQDEQFF.

Only a few counts were recorded for this clonotype. The junction departs from germline at one end; a sequencing error may be responsible. The chain has TRBV7-2 and TRBJ2-1; D possibly corresponds to TRBD2 (7 bases). CDR1 is SGHTA, CDR2 FQGNSA, per germline. CDR3 length equals 19 residues. CDR3 DNA: TGTGTCAGCAGCTACCCTGGGGGGGGCGTAACGGTCTCCTACAATGAGCAGTTCTTC. Protein: CVSSYPGGGVTVSYNEQFF.